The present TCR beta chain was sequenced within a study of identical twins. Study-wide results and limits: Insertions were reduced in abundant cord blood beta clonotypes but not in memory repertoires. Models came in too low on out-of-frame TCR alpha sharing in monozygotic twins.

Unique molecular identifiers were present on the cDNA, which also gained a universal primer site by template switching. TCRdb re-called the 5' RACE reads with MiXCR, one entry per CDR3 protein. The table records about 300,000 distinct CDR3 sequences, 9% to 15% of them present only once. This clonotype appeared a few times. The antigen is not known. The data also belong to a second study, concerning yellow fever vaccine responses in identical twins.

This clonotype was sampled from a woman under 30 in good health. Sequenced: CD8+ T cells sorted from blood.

The CDR3 is CATGRLHNEQFF. Here the CDR3 DNA reads TGTGCCACCGGAAGACTACACAATGAGCAGTTCTTC. The chain carries TRBV24-1 and TRBJ2-1; a possible D gene is TRBD2 (5 bases). CDR3 length: 12 residues. Trimming stripped 9 bases from V and 5 bases from J, with 10 bases between. Per the germline V gene, CDR1 is KGHDR and CDR2 is SFDVKD.